These 31 T cell receptor beta chains share one sample of origin, sequenced in a study of blood T cells in healthy people across ages (dated by TCRdb to the mid-2010s). Receptor libraries were prepared by 5' RACE. Sequencer: Illumina HiSeq 2500. A second roughly 6 to 11 cycle PCR used a sample-barcoded 5' primer and a J-beta primer mix. Using fastp at Q25 and MiXCR, TCRdb reprocessed the public reads and kept productive beta chains. For every CDR3 protein sequence, its rows merge into one entry that carries the most common genes and DNA. This sample lists about 680,000 distinct CDR3 sequences; about half were detected once. The ten largest clones represent around a third of the sample. The sequenced material came from blood. Every receptor here comes from a woman aged 60-70 years in good health.

The chain joins TRBV29-1 to TRBJ1-1; the D gene is possibly TRBD1 (6 bases). V lost 6 bases and J 5 bases, leaving 13 bases between the germline ends. The CDR3 covers 12 residues. The germline V gene has CDR1 SQVTM and CDR2 ANQGSEA. CDR3 nucleotide sequence: TGCAGCGTGGGGCAACAGGGAACTGAAGCTTTCTTT. Protein product: CSVGQQGTEAFF.

Turning to this clonotype: A much larger clone differs from this one at a single base, so this may be a read error. V gene TRBV6-2 or TRBV6-3 combines with J gene TRBJ2-7, with D unclear. This CDR3 spans 13 amino acids. CDR1 is MNHEY and CDR2 is SVGEGT in the germline V gene. The CDR3 region is CAGSYSVSYEQYF. CDR3 DNA: TGTGCCGGCAGTTACTCGGTCTCCTACGAGCAGTACTTC.

The J gene is TRBJ2-1, the V gene TRBV27; D gene uncertain. The CDR3 runs 12 residues. The germline V and J ends were trimmed by 5 bases and 6 bases, with 8 bases remaining between them. Germline CDR1 reads MNHEY; CDR2 reads SMNVEV (reference sequence). CDR3 in amino acids: CASSPLLNEQFF. The CDR3 DNA is TGTGCCAGCAGTCCCCTCCTCAATGAGCAGTTCTTC.

This clonotype has more than one count but fewer than ten. This may arise from a read error, as a much more abundant clone is one base away. The genes are TRBV11-2 and TRBJ2-1, with 9 bases aligning to TRBD1. V shed 1 base and J 8 bases; nucleotides not matched to a gene: 12. Germline assignment: CDR1 SGHAT and CDR2 FQNNGV. The CDR3 is 17 amino acids. The CDR3 region has the DNA TGTGCCAGCAGCTTAGTCCCCGCGTGGGGACAGGGTTATGAGCAGTTCTTC. Amino acid sequence: CASSLVPAWGQGYEQFF.

The chain links TRBV7-2 to TRBJ2-1; D is ambiguous. From germline, CDR1 is SGHTA and CDR2 FQGNSA. V gave up 8 bases and J gave up 0 bases, with 11 bases separating them. The CDR3 loop spans 14 amino acids. The CDR3 nucleotides read TGTGCCAGCGTCCCAGATAGCTCCTACAATGAGCAGTTCTTC. Amino acid sequence: CASVPDSSYNEQFF.

The chain has TRBV5-1 and TRBJ2-7, with 8 bases that match TRBD1. V lost 4 bases to trimming and J lost 5 bases; unmatched junction nucleotides: 8. The CDR3 runs to 14 residues. Per germline, CDR1 SGHRS and CDR2 YFSETQ. The CDR3 nucleotides read TGCGCCAGCAGCGCGGGACAGGTCCTCAACGAGCAGTACTTC. The encoded protein is CASSAGQVLNEQYF.

This sequence joins TRBV7-2 and TRBJ2-3; D unresolved. Germline V gene sequence: CDR1 SGHTA, CDR2 FQGNSA. The V end was cut by 6 bases, the J end by 1 base, with 11 bases between. This CDR3 region has 14 residues. CDR3 protein: CASSSRWGTDTQYF. The CDR3 DNA sequence: TGTGCCAGCAGTTCCCGGTGGGGCACAGATACGCAGTATTTT.

The CDR3 nucleotides read TGTGCCACCAGCAGGCAACTAGCGGGAGTTGGAAATGAGCAGTTCTTC. Its translation: CATSRQLAGVGNEQFF. J is TRBJ2-1 and V is TRBV15; 11 bases match TRBD2. This CDR3 region has 16 residues. Losses at the gene ends were 3 bases for V and 7 bases for J; bases not matched to a gene: 8. In germline, CDR1 is LNHNV, CDR2 YYDKDF (reference sequence). Full variable domain (outside the CDR3, taken from reference TRBV15 and TRBJ2-1): DAMVIQNPRYQVTQFGKPVTLSCSQTLNHNVMYWYQQKSSQAPKLLFHYYDKDFNNEADTPDNFQSRRPNTSFCFLDIRSPGLGDTAMYLCATSRQLAGVGNEQFFGPGTRLTVL.

The chain joins TRBV20-1 to TRBJ2-3; unclear D gene. The V end was cut by 1 base, the J end by 1 base, with 12 bases between. Looked up from germline, CDR1 is DFQATT and CDR2 is SNEGSKA (reference sequence). This CDR3 spans 15 amino acids. The CDR3: CSARVSPEGTDTQYF. CDR3 in DNA: TGCAGTGCTAGAGTTTCGCCAGAGGGCACAGATACGCAGTATTTT.

This clonotype was found a few times. The rearrangement links TRBV5-1 to TRBJ2-5; tentatively, D is TRBD2 (5 bases). Trimming pared 1 base from V and 2 bases from J, leaving 18 bases between. Germline-derived CDR1 and CDR2 are SGHRS and YFSETQ. The CDR3 is made up of 17 amino acids. The CDR3 bases are TGCGCCAGCAGCTTGATTCCGGCGGGTCTGAATCAAGAGACCCAGTACTTC. Translation: CASSLIPAGLNQETQYF.

This chain links TRBV20-1 with TRBJ1-1; D call uncertain. Germline CDR1 reads DFQATT; CDR2 reads SNEGSKA (reference sequence). The CDR3 runs 13 residues. V was pared by 4 bases and J by 3 bases, with 12 bases between. CDR3 bases: TGCAGTGCTAAAGAACAGCCGGACACTGAAGCTTTCTTT. Its translation is CSAKEQPDTEAFF.

The chain uses TRBV11-1 and TRBJ1-1; 7 nucleotides align to TRBD1. V lost 1 base to trimming and J lost 4 bases; unmatched junction nucleotides: 3. Germline CDR1 reads SGHAT; CDR2 reads FQDESV (reference sequence). The CDR3 runs to 14 residues. For the CDR3, the DNA is TGTGCCAGCAGCTTAGAGGCAGGGGGCACTGAAGCTTTCTTT. Translated, it gives CASSLEAGGTEAFF.

This clonotype was seen a few times. In DNA form, the CDR3 reads TGCAGTGCTAGAGATACCACTCGGAGGGGCTACACCTTC. It specifies CSARDTTRRGYTF. This rearrangement joins TRBV20-1 to TRBJ1-2; D gene unclear. The CDR3 is 13 amino acids. With 0 bases removed from V and 8 bases from J, the gap between germline ends came to 13 bases. The germline V gene encodes CDR1 DFQATT and CDR2 SNEGSKA (reference sequence).

The V call is TRBV7-9, the J call TRBJ1-5; D gene uncertain. This CDR3 contains 13 residues. Looked up from germline, CDR1 is SEHNR and CDR2 is FQNEAQ (reference sequence). V lost 7 bases to trimming and J lost 0 bases, with 7 bases between them. The CDR3 nucleotides read TGTGCCAGCACCAGATATAGCAATCAGCCCCAGCATTTT. It encodes CASTRYSNQPQHF.

V and J are TRBV20-1 and TRBJ2-3, with 7 bases identical to TRBD2. V trimming: 6 bases; J trimming: 6 bases; junction bases outside the gene matches: 9. The CDR3 is 13 residues long. Per the germline V gene, CDR1 is DFQATT and CDR2 is SNEGSKA (reference sequence). The CDR3 DNA reads TGCAGTGCCGAGGAGTGGGGAGGGGATACGCAGTATTTT. Protein: CSAEEWGGDTQYF.

The J gene is TRBJ2-5, the V gene TRBV7-2; 10 bases are shared with TRBD1. The V segment lost 2 bases and the J segment 4 bases; nucleotides outside the gene matches: 13. Germline CDR1 is SGHTA and CDR2 is FQGNSA. CDR3 length: 18 residues. CDR3 sequence: CASSLSREDRGLGETQYF. The CDR3 region has the DNA TGTGCCAGCAGCTTAAGCCGGGAGGACAGGGGGTTAGGAGAGACCCAGTACTTC. Looking up the rest from reference TRBV7-2 and TRBJ2-5 gives the full variable domain: GAGVSQSPSNKVTEKGKDVELRCDPISGHTALYWYRQSLGQGLEFLIYFQGNSAPDKSGLPSDRFSAERTGGSVSTLTIQRTQQEDSAVYLCASSLSREDRGLGETQYFGPGTRLLVL.

The chain carries TRBV28 and TRBJ1-1, with 9 positions matching TRBD1. CDR1 is MDHEN and CDR2 is SYDVKM in the germline V gene. This CDR3 has 15 amino acids. The J segment lost 4 bases and the V segment lost 8 bases, leaving 11 bases of the junction unmatched. The chain's CDR3 is CASAYRGLRITEAFF. The CDR3 DNA follows: TGTGCCAGCGCCTACAGGGGGCTGAGAATCACTGAAGCTTTCTTT. The full variable domain, in which reference TRBV28 and TRBJ1-1 provide the parts outside the CDR3, is DVKVTQSSRYLVKRTGEKVFLECVQDMDHENMFWYRQDPGLGLRLIYFSYDVKMKEKGDIPEGYSVSREKKERFSLILESASTNQTSMYLCASAYRGLRITEAFFGQGTRLTVV.

Note on this clonotype: This may come from a read error, since a much larger clone is one base off. The chain links TRBV25-1 to TRBJ1-5; maybe TRBD1 (6 bases). The CDR3 is 19 residues long. V lost 3 bases to trimming and J lost 1 base, with 22 bases between them. Germline V CDR1 and CDR2: MGHDK, SYGVNS. DNA for the CDR3: TGTGCCAGCAGTGACGGCCCCGGGCCGGACAGTGGAAGCAATCAGCCCCAGCATTTT. Amino acids: CASSDGPGPDSGSNQPQHF.

This clonotype was seen only a few times. The CDR3 bases are TGTGCCAGCTCACCCCGCACCGAGCAGTACTTC. This codes for CASSPRTEQYF. The V gene is TRBV18, the J gene TRBJ2-7; D unresolved. The V end lost 3 bases, the J end lost 6 bases, and 6 bases lay between the germline ends. Germline V gene data show CDR1 as KGHSH and CDR2 as LQKENI. This CDR3 contains 11 residues.

This rearrangement joins TRBV6-6 to TRBJ2-2, with D hard to call. Germline CDR1 reads MNHNY; CDR2 reads SVGAGI (reference sequence). The CDR3 has 13 residues. V was clipped by 4 bases and J by 6 bases, with 9 bases between them. The CDR3 DNA is TGTGCCAGCAGTTCGGCGGACCCCGGGGAGCTGTTTTTT. It codes for CASSSADPGELFF.

This clonotype occurred many times. The chain couples TRBV20-1 to TRBJ2-7; 8 bases are shared with TRBD2. Unmatched junction bases numbered 9, after V lost 5 bases and J lost 0 bases. Germline loops: CDR1 DFQATT, CDR2 SNEGSKA (reference sequence). The CDR3 consists of 15 residues. CDR3 in DNA: TGCAGTGCTCCTATTAGCGGGACGAGCTCCTACGAGCAGTACTTC. Its translation: CSAPISGTSSYEQYF.

This clonotype was seen many times. The chain is built from TRBV7-6 and TRBJ2-3; D is unclear. V lost 1 base and J 5 bases, leaving 7 bases between the germline ends. Germline assignment: CDR1 SGHVS and CDR2 FNYEAQ. This CDR3 spans 13 amino acids. The CDR3 loop reads CASSLDLGDTQYF. The CDR3 DNA reads as TGTGCCAGCAGCTTAGACCTGGGAGATACGCAGTATTTT.

The chain carries TRBV7-2 and TRBJ1-2; a possible D gene is TRBD1 (6 bases). The germline gives CDR1 SGHTA, CDR2 FQGNSA. Between the trimmed V and J ends, which lost 2 bases and 7 bases, there was a span of 14 bases. The CDR3 is made up of 14 amino acids. The CDR3: CASSLQQGSGGYTF. The CDR3 DNA is TGTGCCAGCAGCTTACAACAGGGTTCAGGTGGCTACACCTTC.

The rearrangement uses TRBV20-1 and TRBJ2-1; 7 nucleotides line up with TRBD2. This CDR3 comprises 14 residues. Per the germline V gene, CDR1 is DFQATT and CDR2 is SNEGSKA (reference sequence). The V and J ends lost 0 bases and 7 bases, in that order; junction bases with no gene match: 6. This chain's CDR3 is CSARDRREGNEQFF. The CDR3 DNA reads TGCAGTGCTAGAGATAGGAGGGAGGGGAATGAGCAGTTCTTC.

This clonotype appeared a few times. The chain recombines TRBV4-3 with TRBJ2-1, with 7 bases that match TRBD2. Gene TRBJ2-7 matches the end of the DNA better, so the J call may be wrong. CDR3 length equals 20 residues. Germline V lookup: CDR1 LGHNA, CDR2 YSLEER. DNA for the CDR3: TGCGCCAGCAGCCAAGATCACCCACACGGGGCGGGAGCGGGATACAATGAGCAGTACTTC. Translating it yields CASSQDHPHGAGAGYNEQYF.

This clonotype was detected a few times. The chain combines TRBV7-2 with TRBJ2-7, with TRBD2 matching over 7 bases. Germline V CDR1 and CDR2: SGHTA, FQGNSA. The CDR3 totals 14 residues. J was trimmed by 4 bases and V by 3 bases; bases with no gene match: 6. CDR3 nucleotides: TGTGCCAGCAGCTTTTCGACTAGCAGGTACGAGCAGTACTTC. Protein: CASSFSTSRYEQYF.

The rearrangement uses TRBV7-3 and TRBJ2-5, with TRBD2 matching 14 bases. V dropped 4 bases and J dropped 5; count of bases not matched to a gene: 6. CDR3 size: 16 residues. Looked up from germline, CDR1 is SGHTA and CDR2 is FQGTGA. CDR3 bases: TGTGCCAGCAGCTCGACTAGCGGGAGGGGGGGTGAGACCCAGTACTTC. Translation: CASSSTSGRGGETQYF. The whole variable domain, remainder taken from reference TRBV7-3 and TRBJ2-5, is GAGVSQTPSNKVTEKGKYVELRCDPISGHTALYWYRQSLGQGPEFLIYFQGTGAADDSGLPNDRFFAVRPEGSVSTLKIQRTERGDSAVYLCASSSTSGRGGETQYFGPGTRLLVL.

V gene TRBV7-2 combines with J gene TRBJ2-1; 10 bases fit TRBD1. The germline gives CDR1 SGHTA, CDR2 FQGNSA. The junction had 14 bases not matched to a gene; V was cut back by 7 bases and J by 8 bases. CDR3 length: 16 amino acids. The CDR3 is CASNPLTGGLMYEQFF. The CDR3 DNA sequence: TGTGCCAGCAACCCTTTGACAGGGGGCCTTATGTATGAGCAGTTCTTC.

The V gene is TRBV28, the J gene TRBJ2-5, with a possible D match to TRBD2 (6 bases). This CDR3 comprises 15 residues. CDR1 and CDR2 (germline): MDHEN, SYDVKM. Trimming cost V 4 bases and J 1 base, with 13 bases left between them. The CDR3, as DNA: TGTGCCAGCAGTTCCAGCCAGCGGGCCCAAGAGACCCAGTACTTC. Its protein is CASSSSQRAQETQYF.

The chain employs TRBV20-1 and TRBJ2-2, with D tentatively TRBD1 (6 bases). V was pared by 3 bases and J by 2 bases, with 16 bases between. The CDR3 sequence is 16 residues long. Germline CDR1 DFQATT, CDR2 SNEGSKA (reference sequence). The CDR3 region is CSASPPGQINTGELFF. The DNA of the CDR3 is TGCAGTGCTAGTCCGCCAGGACAGATTAACACCGGGGAGCTGTTTTTT.

This clonotype was seen a few times. V gene TRBV29-1 combines with J gene TRBJ1-4; 11 nucleotides line up with TRBD1. This CDR3 region has 15 residues. Germline lookup yields CDR1 SQVTM and CDR2 ANQGSEA. The ends lost 1 base at V and 8 bases at J; junction bases unmatched: 6. CDR3 in amino acids: CSVEGTGGAYEKLFF. The CDR3 coding sequence is TGCAGCGTTGAAGGGACAGGGGGCGCATACGAAAAACTGTTTTTT.